One and the same sample provided the 7 T cell receptor beta chains below, sequenced in a study of Ad26.COV2.S vaccination and SARS-CoV-2 variants. The method was immunoSEQ multiplex PCR; TCRdb's version includes in-frame clones alone and lacks a portion of them. Among about 350,000 clones listed, around 90% were seen once. Sample: peripheral blood, taken after recovery from COVID-19. All receptors come from a human donor who had recovered from COVID-19.

This chain uses TRBV3-1 (or the pseudogene TRBV3-2) with TRBJ1-1; D call uncertain. The CDR3 totals 11 residues. The germline V and J ends were trimmed by 1 base and 11 bases, with 8 bases remaining between them. Looked up from germline, CDR1 is LGHDT and CDR2 is YNNKEL (reference sequence). The CDR3 nucleotides read TGTGCCAGCAGCCAAGGGGCTCGGGCTTTCTTT. Translating gives CASSQGARAFF.

The V call is TRBV29-1, the J call TRBJ2-2; 11 bases are a match to TRBD2. The CDR3 has 16 amino acids. From germline, CDR1 is SQVTM and CDR2 ANQGSEA. J lost 6 bases, V lost 5 bases, and 11 bases had no gene match. CDR3 coding DNA: TGCAGCGTTCGAACTAGCGGGGGCCCCGGGGCCGGGGAGCTGTTTTTT. Protein sequence: CSVRTSGGPGAGELFF.

This clone was counted a few times. The chain links TRBV9 to TRBJ1-3, with a tentative D call TRBD1 (5 bases). The CDR3 loop spans 17 amino acids. Trimming took off 0 bases at V and 1 base at J, with 14 bases between the two ends. CDR1 is SGDLS and CDR2 is YYNGEE in the germline V gene. The CDR3 loop is CASSVGLQEGSGNTIYF. CDR3 DNA sequence: TGTGCCAGCAGCGTAGGTCTGCAGGAGGGGTCTGGAAACACCATATATTTT.

This chain uses TRBV11-2 with TRBJ1-2; D gene unclear. Germline CDR1 and CDR2: SGHAT and FQNNGV. CDR3 length: 12 amino acids. Trimming stripped 2 bases from V and 6 bases from J, with 7 bases between. CDR3 residues: CASSLMVNGYTF. The CDR3 nucleotides are TGTGCCAGCAGCTTAATGGTTAATGGCTACACCTTC.

The genes are TRBV5-5 and TRBJ1-2; TRBD1 might be the D (5 bases). The germline V and J ends were trimmed by 5 bases and 3 bases, with 11 bases remaining between them. This CDR3 region has 13 residues. Germline assignment: CDR1 SGHKS and CDR2 YYEKEE (reference sequence). The DNA for the CDR3 is TGTGCCAGCAGGGACGGGGCAGACTATGGCTACACCTTC. Protein sequence: CASRDGADYGYTF.

The gene calls are TRBV2 and TRBJ1-6; D call uncertain. Trimming stripped 4 bases from V and 5 bases from J, with 15 bases between. The germline V gene encodes CDR1 SNHLY and CDR2 FYNNEI. The CDR3 loop spans 16 amino acids. The CDR3 sequence: CASSAPRGRDNSPLHF. The CDR3 DNA sequence: TGTGCCAGCAGTGCGCCCAGAGGGAGGGATAATTCACCCCTCCACTTT.

The rearrangement joins TRBV5-1 to TRBJ2-3; 10 nucleotides align to TRBD2. V lost 2 bases and J lost 4; bases outside the gene matches: 1. The germline gives CDR1 SGHRS, CDR2 YFSETQ. This CDR3 contains 14 residues. CDR3: CASSLGTSADTQYF. In DNA, the CDR3 is TGCGCCAGCAGCTTAGGGACTAGCGCAGATACGCAGTATTTT.